This TCR beta chain was found in a study of blood T cell repertoires in COVID-19. As for the study in general: The cDNA or gDNA used as material had been derived from T cells, B-cell-depleted T cells, or PBMCs.

Original methodology: Scientists estimated how many nucleated cells there were by amplifying reference gene primers. Clones were sequenced by immunoSEQ multiplex PCR, and TCRdb holds only the in-frame ones, with some missing. V, J and clone size are taken as reported in that table, and D and trimming were inferred from the DNA itself. The data show roughly 130,000 clones, with 88% seen just once and over 9.5% held by the top ten. Germline loops: CDR1 KGHSH, CDR2 LQKENI. The CDR3 consists of 13 residues. V dropped 6 bases and J dropped 5; count of bases not matched to a gene: 5. The sample holds many counts of this clone.

The sequence derives from a man in his 60s with active or convalescent COVID-19. Sequencing used peripheral blood. V usage is TRBV18 and J usage is TRBJ1-2; 8 bases are shared with TRBD1. Here the CDR3 DNA reads TGTGCCAGCTCTCCGGACAGGGAATATGGCTACACCTTC. Its protein product is CASSPDREYGYTF.